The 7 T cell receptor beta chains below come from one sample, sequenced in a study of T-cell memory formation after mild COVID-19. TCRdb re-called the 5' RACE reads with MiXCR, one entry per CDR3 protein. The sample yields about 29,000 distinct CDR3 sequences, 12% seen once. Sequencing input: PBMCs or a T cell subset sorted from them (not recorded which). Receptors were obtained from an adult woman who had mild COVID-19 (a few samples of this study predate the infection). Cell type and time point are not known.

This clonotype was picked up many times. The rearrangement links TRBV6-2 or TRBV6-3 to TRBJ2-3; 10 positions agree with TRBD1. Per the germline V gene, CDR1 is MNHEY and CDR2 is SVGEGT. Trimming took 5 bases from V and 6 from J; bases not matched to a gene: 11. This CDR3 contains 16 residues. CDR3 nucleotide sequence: TGTGCCAGCAGTCCATACCGGGACAGGGGCCGCGATACGCAGTATTTT. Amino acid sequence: CASSPYRDRGRDTQYF.

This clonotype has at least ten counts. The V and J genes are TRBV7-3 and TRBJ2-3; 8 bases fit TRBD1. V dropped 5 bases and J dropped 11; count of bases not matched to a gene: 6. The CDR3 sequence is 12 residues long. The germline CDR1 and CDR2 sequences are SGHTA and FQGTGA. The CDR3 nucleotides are TGTGCCAGCAGCGTCGGACAGGGCTTGCAGTATTTT. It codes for CASSVGQGLQYF.

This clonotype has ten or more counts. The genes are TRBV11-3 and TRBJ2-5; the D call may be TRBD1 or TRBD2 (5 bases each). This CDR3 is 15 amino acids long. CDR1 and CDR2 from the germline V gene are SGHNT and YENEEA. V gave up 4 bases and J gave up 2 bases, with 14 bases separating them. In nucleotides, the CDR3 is TGTGCCAGCAGCTCCGGGACGTTACCTCAAGAGACCCAGTACTTC. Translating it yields CASSSGTLPQETQYF.

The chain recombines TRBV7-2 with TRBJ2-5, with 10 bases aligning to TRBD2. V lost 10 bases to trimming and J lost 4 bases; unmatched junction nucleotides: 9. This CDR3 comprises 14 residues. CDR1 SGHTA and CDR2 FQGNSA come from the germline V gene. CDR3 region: CATSLAGVTETQYF. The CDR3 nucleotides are TGTGCCACATCGCTAGCGGGAGTCACAGAGACCCAGTACTTC. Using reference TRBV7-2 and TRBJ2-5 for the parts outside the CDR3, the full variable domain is GAGVSQSPSNKVTEKGKDVELRCDPISGHTALYWYRQSLGQGLEFLIYFQGNSAPDKSGLPSDRFSAERTGGSVSTLTIQRTQQEDSAVYLCATSLAGVTETQYFGPGTRLLVL.

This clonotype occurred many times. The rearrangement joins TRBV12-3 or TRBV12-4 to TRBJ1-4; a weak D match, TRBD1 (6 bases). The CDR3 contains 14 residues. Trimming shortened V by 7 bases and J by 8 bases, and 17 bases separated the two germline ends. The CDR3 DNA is TGTGCCAGCACTCAGGGGAGGGGTAAGGAAAAACTGTTTTTT. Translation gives CASTQGRGKEKLFF.

The CDR3 sequence: CASSQGRDRAFF. In DNA form, the CDR3 reads TGTGCCAGCAGCCAAGGTCGGGACAGGGCTTTCTTT. This chain uses TRBV4-2 with TRBJ1-1, with 8 bases aligning to TRBD1. Per germline, CDR1 LGHNA and CDR2 YNFKEQ. Losses at the gene ends were 1 base for V and 11 bases for J; bases not matched to a gene: 3. The CDR3 extends over 12 amino acids.

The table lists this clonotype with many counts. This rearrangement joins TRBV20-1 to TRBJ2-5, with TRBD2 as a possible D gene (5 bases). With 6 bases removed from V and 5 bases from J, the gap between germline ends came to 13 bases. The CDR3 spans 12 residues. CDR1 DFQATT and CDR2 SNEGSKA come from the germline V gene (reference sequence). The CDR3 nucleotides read TGCAGTGCACAGCAGGACTCGGAGACCCAGTACTTC. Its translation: CSAQQDSETQYF.